The T cell receptor beta chain described here comes from a study of T cell responses to AZD1222 COVID-19 vaccine. Data came from immunoSEQ multiplex PCR; TCRdb stores just in-frame clones and leaves some out. The repertoire holds 120,000 to 150,000 clones, with 70% to 90% as singletons. Samples with a second dose at about 4 or about 12 weeks were pooled together. V was clipped by 0 bases and J by 7 bases; unmatched bases: 4. The CDR3 consists of 15 residues. Per germline, CDR1 LGHNA and CDR2 YSLEER. The clonotype originates from an adult who received the AZD1222 COVID-19 vaccine. This specimen consisted of peripheral blood, obtained 28 days after the second AZD1222 dose. The chain recombines TRBV4-3 with TRBJ2-7; 12 nucleotides align to TRBD1. CDR3 nucleotides: TGCGCCAGCAGCCAAGAGGGACAGGGGGCTCAGGAGCAGTACTTC. Amino acids: CASSQEGQGAQEQYF.